This TCR beta chain was captured in a study of blood T cells in healthy people across ages. For the study at large: Using template switching, researchers captured about one barcoded beta molecule for each two T cells.

Germline V gives CDR1 DFQATT, CDR2 SNEGSKA (reference sequence). Losses at the gene ends were 5 bases for V and 6 bases for J; bases not matched to a gene: 2. There are 12 residues in the CDR3. This clonotype was seen many times. Its antigen is still unknown. A second PCR of roughly 7 to 11 cycles used a sample-barcoded 5' primer and a J-beta primer mix. One entry per CDR3 protein results from TCRdb running MiXCR on the 5' RACE reads. The sample includes 630,000 or so distinct CDR3 sequences, roughly 32% seen only once; the top ten take 15% to 17%. Points from the study as a whole: Among T cells, TCR beta diversity per million cells dropped roughly linearly as age rose. The study regarded diversity estimates from one million T cells as underestimates.

Total RNA extracted from each sample amounted to at least 5.5 micrograms. The source is a woman of 80 years or more in good health. The rearrangement links TRBV20-1 to TRBJ1-2, with 11 nucleotides matching TRBD1. The source material was blood. The CDR3 region has the DNA TGCAGTGCTGAGGGACAGGGGGATGGCTACACCTTC. This gives the protein CSAEGQGDGYTF.